A selection of T cell receptor beta chains follows, all from one sample in a study of tumor-infiltrating lymphocytes in localized non-small cell lung cancer. Some clones are missing from TCRdb's copy, which holds only in-frame ones; the method was immunoSEQ multiplex PCR. The data contain about 14,000 clones, around two thirds of them singletons. Material: uninvolved lung tissue not adjacent to the tumor. The receptors shown here come from a human donor with non-small cell lung cancer. The CDR3 runs from the conserved cysteine through the conserved F or W. The D gene is left open where the match is weak.

TRBJ2-2 | 15 | TRBV6-5 | TRBD1 | CASSYSGTGNGELFF
TRBJ2-2 | 13 | TRBV6-1 | . | CASSAERGGELFF
TRBJ2-1 | 16 | TRBV2 | TRBD1 | CASSGAKGGYLNEQFF
TRBJ2-5 | 19 | TRBV5-1 | . | CASSPARSEGGQLQETQYF
TRBJ1-5 | 14 | TRBV13 | . | CASSRRLSNQPQHF
TRBJ1-1 | 15 | TRBV7-6 | . | CASSLEGGGYTEAFF
TRBJ1-2 | 13 | TRBV7-3 | . | CASSRGADDGYTF
TRBJ1-2 | 14 | TRBV13 | . | CASSRTEISYGYTF
TRBJ2-6 | 15 | TRBV14 | . | CASSSQGAGANVLTF
TRBJ2-7 | 13 | TRBV7-8 | . | CASSSPRKDEQYF
TRBJ2-5 | 12 | TRBV19 | . | CASSILGETQYF
TRBJ1-1 | 15 | TRBV4-3 | TRBD1 | CASSPWTGLNTEAFF
TRBJ1-2 | 15 | TRBV30 | . | CAWSVGSWTENGYTF
TRBJ2-3 | 16 | TRBV4-3 | . | CASSQDITVGAGTQYF
TRBJ1-2 | 18 | TRBV10-3 | TRBD1 | CAISGRGDRDWVGYGYTF
TRBJ2-3 | 15 | TRBV7-2 | TRBD2 | CASSLVGLAGDTQYF
TRBJ2-2 | 14 | TRBV11-2 | TRBD2 | CASSRGGATGELFF
TRBJ1-1 | 13 | TRBV27 | . | CASSRVLNTEAFF
TRBJ1-6 | 15 | TRBV7-9 | TRBD1 | CASSGQTGFDSPLHF
TRBJ2-7 | 13 | TRBV11-2 | . | CASSLQGLYEQYF
TRBJ1-3 | 15 | TRBV25-1 | . | CASSDLTGARNTIYF
TRBJ1-6 | 17 | TRBV27 | . | CASSFRLGEGRWPPLHF
TRBJ2-7 | 12 | TRBV9 | . | CASSDQGHEQYF
TRBJ2-3 | 15 | TRBV7-2 | . | CASSFTKISTDTQYF